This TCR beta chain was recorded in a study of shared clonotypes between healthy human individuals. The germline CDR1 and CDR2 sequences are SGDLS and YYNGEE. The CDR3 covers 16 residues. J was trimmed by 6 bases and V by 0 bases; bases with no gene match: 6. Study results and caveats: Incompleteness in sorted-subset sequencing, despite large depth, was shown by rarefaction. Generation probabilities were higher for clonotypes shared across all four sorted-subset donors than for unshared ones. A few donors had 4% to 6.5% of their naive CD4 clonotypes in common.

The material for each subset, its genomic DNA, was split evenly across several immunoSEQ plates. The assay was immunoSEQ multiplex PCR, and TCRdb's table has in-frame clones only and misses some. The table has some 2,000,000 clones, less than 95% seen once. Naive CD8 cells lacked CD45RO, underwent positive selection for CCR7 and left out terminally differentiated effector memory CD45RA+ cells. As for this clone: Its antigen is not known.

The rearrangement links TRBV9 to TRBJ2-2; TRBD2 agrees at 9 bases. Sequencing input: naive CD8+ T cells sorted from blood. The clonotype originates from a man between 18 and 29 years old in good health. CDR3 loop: CASSVEASGISGELFF. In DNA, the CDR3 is TGTGCCAGCAGCGTAGAGGCTAGCGGGATCTCCGGGGAGCTGTTTTTT.